The next 5 T cell receptor beta chains were all read from a single sample in a study of human T cells and chemical hapten exposure. Regarding time point: pre-sensitization, week 0. Treatment reported: therapeutic diphenylcyclopropenone sensitization with weekly scalp DPC. TCRdb ran MiXCR on the RACE reads and lists one entry per CDR3 protein. The table lists a few hundred thousand distinct CDR3 sequences, over 8% of them singletons, with 2.3% in the top ten. The source was whole blood, collected in connection with sensitization to the hapten diphenylcyclopropenone (DPC). All receptors come from a woman aged 40 to 49 with alopecia areata. Some clones in this sample may be carry-over from other donors' samples.

The chain recombines TRBV20-1 with TRBJ1-6, with 7 bases fitting TRBD1. CDR1 and CDR2 from the germline V gene are DFQATT and SNEGSKA (reference sequence). The CDR3 is 14 amino acids. Trimming cost V 6 bases and J 7 bases; bases outside gene matches: 9. For the CDR3, the DNA is TGCAGTGCAGCGGCAGGGGGGCGGAATTCACCCCTCCACTTT. This encodes CSAAAGGRNSPLHF.

The table lists this clonotype with a few counts. The rearrangement links TRBV12-3 or TRBV12-4 to TRBJ1-1; tentatively, D is TRBD1 (5 bases). Trimming pared 0 bases from V and 1 base from J, leaving 15 bases between. CDR3 size: 17 residues. DNA for the CDR3: TGTGCCAGCAGTTTAGCACCGGGACCGCCTTCGAACACTGAAGCTTTCTTT. Protein sequence: CASSLAPGPPSNTEAFF.

At least ten counts were recorded for this clonotype. The chain recombines TRBV5-4 with TRBJ2-1; either TRBD1 or TRBD2 may fit D (5 bases each). Deletions cut 1 base from V and 8 bases from J, with 10 bases between. This CDR3 has 13 residues. Germline V gene data show CDR1 as SGHNT and CDR2 as YYREEE (reference sequence). CDR3 coding DNA: TGTGCCAGCAGCTTGTATGGGACCGATGAGCAGTTCTTC. Amino acids: CASSLYGTDEQFF.

This clonotype was counted ten times or more. The chain combines TRBV27 with TRBJ1-5; 9 bases are shared with TRBD1. The CDR3 length is 15 residues. The germline CDR1 and CDR2 sequences are MNHEY and SMNVEV (reference sequence). Losses at the gene ends were 3 bases for V and 6 bases for J; bases not matched to a gene: 6. CDR3 sequence: CASSLGQGLGQPQHF. In DNA form, the CDR3 reads TGTGCCAGCAGTTTGGGACAGGGCTTGGGTCAGCCCCAGCATTTT.

This clonotype was observed a few times. The chain links TRBV5-1 to TRBJ1-1; the match to TRBD1 covers 7 bases. The CDR3 length is 14 residues. The germline V gene has CDR1 SGHRS and CDR2 YFSETQ. The V segment lost 4 bases and the J segment 1 base; nucleotides outside the gene matches: 4. CDR3: CASSGDRENTEAFF. CDR3 nucleotides: TGCGCCAGCAGCGGGGACAGAGAGAACACTGAAGCTTTCTTT.